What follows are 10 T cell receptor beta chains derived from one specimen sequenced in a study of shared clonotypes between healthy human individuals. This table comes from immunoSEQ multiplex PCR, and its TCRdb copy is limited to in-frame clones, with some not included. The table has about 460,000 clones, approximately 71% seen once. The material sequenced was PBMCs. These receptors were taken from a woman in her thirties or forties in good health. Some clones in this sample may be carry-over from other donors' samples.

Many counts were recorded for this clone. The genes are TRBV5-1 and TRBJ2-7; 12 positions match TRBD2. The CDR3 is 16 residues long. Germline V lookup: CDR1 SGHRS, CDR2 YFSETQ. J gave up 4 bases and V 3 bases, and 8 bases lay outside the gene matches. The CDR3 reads CASSSLAGGPGYEQYF. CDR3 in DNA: TGCGCCAGCAGCTCGCTAGCGGGAGGGCCGGGTTACGAGCAGTACTTC.

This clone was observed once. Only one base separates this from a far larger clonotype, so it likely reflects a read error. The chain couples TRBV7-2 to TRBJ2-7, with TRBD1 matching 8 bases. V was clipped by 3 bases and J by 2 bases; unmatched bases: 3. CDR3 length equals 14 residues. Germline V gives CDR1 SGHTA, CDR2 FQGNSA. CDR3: CASSFYRGAYEQYF. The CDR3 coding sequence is TGTGCCAGCAGCTTTTACAGGGGGGCCTACGAGCAGTACTTC.

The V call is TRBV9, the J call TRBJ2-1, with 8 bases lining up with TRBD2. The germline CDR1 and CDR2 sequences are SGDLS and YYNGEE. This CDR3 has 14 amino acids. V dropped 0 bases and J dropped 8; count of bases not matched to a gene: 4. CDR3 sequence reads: CASSVASGGDEQFF. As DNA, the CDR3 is TGTGCCAGCAGCGTAGCATCCGGGGGGGATGAGCAGTTCTTC.

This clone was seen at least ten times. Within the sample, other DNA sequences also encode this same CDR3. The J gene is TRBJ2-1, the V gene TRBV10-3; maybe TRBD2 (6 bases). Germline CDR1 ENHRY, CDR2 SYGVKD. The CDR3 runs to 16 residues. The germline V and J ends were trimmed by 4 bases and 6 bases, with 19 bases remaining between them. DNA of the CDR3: TGTGCCATCAGTGCCAAGGAACTAGCCGGAGGCAATGAGCAGTTCTTC. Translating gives CAISAKELAGGNEQFF.

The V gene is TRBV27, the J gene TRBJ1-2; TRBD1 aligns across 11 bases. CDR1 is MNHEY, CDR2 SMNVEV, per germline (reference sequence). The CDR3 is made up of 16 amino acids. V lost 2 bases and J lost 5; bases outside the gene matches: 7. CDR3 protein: CASSLEGQGAVYGYTF. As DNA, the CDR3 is TGTGCCAGCAGTTTAGAAGGACAGGGGGCAGTTTATGGCTACACCTTC.

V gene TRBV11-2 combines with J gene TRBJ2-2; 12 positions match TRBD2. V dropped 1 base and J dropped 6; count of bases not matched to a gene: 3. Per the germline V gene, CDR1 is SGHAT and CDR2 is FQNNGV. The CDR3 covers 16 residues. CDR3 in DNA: TGTGCCAGCAGCTTAGTAGCTAGCGGGAGGGCCGGGGAGCTGTTTTTT. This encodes CASSLVASGRAGELFF.

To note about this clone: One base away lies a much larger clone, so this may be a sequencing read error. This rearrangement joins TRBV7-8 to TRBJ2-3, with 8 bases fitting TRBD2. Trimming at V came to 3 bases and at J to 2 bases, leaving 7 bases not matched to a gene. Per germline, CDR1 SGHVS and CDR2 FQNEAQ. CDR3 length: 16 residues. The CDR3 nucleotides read TGTGCCAGCAGCTTCTTGACTAGCGCGGACACAGATACGCAGTATTTT. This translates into CASSFLTSADTDTQYF.

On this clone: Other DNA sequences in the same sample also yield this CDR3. Here the CDR3 DNA reads TGTGCCAGCAGCCCAGACAGGAACTATGGCTACACCTTC. Encoded protein: CASSPDRNYGYTF. The rearrangement links TRBV5-4 to TRBJ1-2; D possibly corresponds to TRBD1 (6 bases). Trimming removed 4 bases at V and 2 bases at J, with 9 bases between. The V gene's germline CDR1 is SGHNT and CDR2 YYREEE (reference sequence). This CDR3 has 13 residues.

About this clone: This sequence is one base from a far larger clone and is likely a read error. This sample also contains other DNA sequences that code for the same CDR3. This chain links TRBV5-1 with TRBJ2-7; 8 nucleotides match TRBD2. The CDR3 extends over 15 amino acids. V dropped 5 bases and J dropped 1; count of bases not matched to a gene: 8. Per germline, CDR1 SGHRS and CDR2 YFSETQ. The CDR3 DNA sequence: TGCGCCAGCAGTACCAGCGGGAGTAGATCCTACGAGCAGTACTTC. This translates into CASSTSGSRSYEQYF.

CDR3 sequence (DNA): TGTGCCAGCAGACCACTAGCGGCTTTGGGCGAGCAGTACTTC. Amino acids: CASRPLAALGEQYF. The J gene is TRBJ2-7, the V gene TRBV6-5; 8 nucleotides align to TRBD2. CDR3 size: 14 residues. The germline gives CDR1 MNHEY, CDR2 SVGAGI. Unmatched junction bases numbered 10, after V lost 6 bases and J lost 6 bases.